This T cell receptor beta chain was recorded in a study of blood T cell repertoires in COVID-19. Deletions cut 10 bases from V and 0 bases from J, with 16 bases between. The CDR3 runs to 14 residues. The germline CDR1 and CDR2 sequences are ENHRY and SYGVKD. TCRdb's table, derived via immunoSEQ multiplex PCR, lists solely in-frame clones and lacks some. The profile shows fewer than 65,000 clones, 90% of them singletons. Input material: peripheral blood. V gene TRBV10-3 combines with J gene TRBJ2-7, with D perhaps TRBD1 (5 bases). The receptor was derived from a man aged 50 to 60 with acute or convalescent COVID-19. The CDR3 DNA sequence: TGTGCCACAGGGAAGGCCGAGAGCTCCTACGAGCAGTACTTC. This sequence encodes CATGKAESSYEQYF.